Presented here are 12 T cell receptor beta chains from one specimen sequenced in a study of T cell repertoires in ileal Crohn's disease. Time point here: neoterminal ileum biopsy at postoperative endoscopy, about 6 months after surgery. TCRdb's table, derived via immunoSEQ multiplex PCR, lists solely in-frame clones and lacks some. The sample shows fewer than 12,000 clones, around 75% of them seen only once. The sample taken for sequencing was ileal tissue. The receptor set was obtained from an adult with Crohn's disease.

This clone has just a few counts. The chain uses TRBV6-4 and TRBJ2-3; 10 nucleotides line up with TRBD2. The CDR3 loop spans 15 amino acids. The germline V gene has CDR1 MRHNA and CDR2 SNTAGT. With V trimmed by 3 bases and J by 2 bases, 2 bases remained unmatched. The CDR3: CASSELAGTTDTQYF. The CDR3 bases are TGTGCCAGCAGTGAACTAGCGGGGACCACAGATACGCAGTATTTT.

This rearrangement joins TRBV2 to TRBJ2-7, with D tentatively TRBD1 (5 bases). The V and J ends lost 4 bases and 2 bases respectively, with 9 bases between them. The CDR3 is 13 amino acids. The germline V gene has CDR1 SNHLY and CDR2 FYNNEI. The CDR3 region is CASSGGRAYEQYF. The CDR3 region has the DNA TGTGCCAGCAGTGGGGGCAGGGCCTACGAGCAGTACTTC.

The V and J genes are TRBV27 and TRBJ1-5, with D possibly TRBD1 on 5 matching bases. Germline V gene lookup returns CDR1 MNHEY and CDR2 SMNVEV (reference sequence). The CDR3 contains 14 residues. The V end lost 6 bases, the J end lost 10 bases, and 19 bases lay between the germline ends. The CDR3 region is CASSIGGDGVPQHF. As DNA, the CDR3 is TGTGCCAGCAGCATCGGAGGGGACGGGGTCCCCCAGCATTTT.

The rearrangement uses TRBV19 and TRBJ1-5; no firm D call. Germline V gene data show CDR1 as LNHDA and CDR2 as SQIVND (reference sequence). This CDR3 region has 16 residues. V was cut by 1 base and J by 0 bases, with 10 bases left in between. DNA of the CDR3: TGTGCCAGTAGTATAGGTTCAGGTGCTAGCAATCAGCCCCAGCATTTT. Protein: CASSIGSGASNQPQHF.

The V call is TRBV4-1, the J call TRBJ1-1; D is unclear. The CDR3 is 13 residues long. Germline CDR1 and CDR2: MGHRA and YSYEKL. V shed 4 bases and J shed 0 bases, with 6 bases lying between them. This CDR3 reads CASSLLLNTEAFF. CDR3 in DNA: TGCGCCAGCAGCCTCCTTCTGAACACTGAAGCTTTCTTT.

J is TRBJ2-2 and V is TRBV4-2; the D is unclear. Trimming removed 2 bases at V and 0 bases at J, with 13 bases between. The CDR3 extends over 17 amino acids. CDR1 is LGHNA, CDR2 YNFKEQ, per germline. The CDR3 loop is CASSQRWATPNTGELFF. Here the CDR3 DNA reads TGTGCCAGCAGCCAACGATGGGCTACTCCGAACACCGGGGAGCTGTTTTTT.

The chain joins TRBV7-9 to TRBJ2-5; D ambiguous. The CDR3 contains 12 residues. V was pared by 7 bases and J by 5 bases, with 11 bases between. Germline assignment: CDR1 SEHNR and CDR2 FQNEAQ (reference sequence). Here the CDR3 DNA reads TGTGCCAGCACCGATAGCTCGGAGACCCAGTACTTC. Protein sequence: CASTDSSETQYF.

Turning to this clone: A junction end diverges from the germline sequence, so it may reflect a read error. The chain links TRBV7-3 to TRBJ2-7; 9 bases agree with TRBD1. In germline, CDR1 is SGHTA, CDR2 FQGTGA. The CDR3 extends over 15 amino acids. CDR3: CASSQDGTGPNEQYF. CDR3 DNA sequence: TGCGCCAGCAGCCAAGACGGGACAGGGCCCAACGAGCAGTACTTC.

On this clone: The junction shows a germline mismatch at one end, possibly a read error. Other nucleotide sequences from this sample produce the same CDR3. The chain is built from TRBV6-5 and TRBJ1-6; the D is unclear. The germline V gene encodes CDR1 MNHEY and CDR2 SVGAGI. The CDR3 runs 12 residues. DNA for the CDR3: TGTGCCAGCAGGAAACAGAATTCACCCCTCCACTTC. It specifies CASRKQNSPLHF.

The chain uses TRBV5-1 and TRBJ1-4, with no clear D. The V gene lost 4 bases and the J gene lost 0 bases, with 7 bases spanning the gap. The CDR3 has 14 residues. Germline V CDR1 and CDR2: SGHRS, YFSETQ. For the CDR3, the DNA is TGCGCCAGCAGCCAGGAGGCAACTAATGAAAAACTGTTTTTT. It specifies CASSQEATNEKLFF.

The CDR3 region is CASSPRASPEGNQPQHF. The CDR3 coding sequence is TGTGCCAGCAGCCCACGAGCGAGCCCCGAAGGCAATCAGCCCCAGCATTTT. The V gene is TRBV7-2, the J gene TRBJ1-5; D not resolved. The CDR3 is 17 amino acids. CDR1 and CDR2 (germline): SGHTA, FQGNSA. V lost 5 bases and J lost 2, with 19 bases in between.

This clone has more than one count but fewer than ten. Written as DNA, the CDR3 is TGCGCCAGCAGCCTGGGACAGGGGGCGCGAGAGCAGTACTTC. Protein product: CASSLGQGAREQYF. The V and J genes are TRBV4-1 and TRBJ2-7; 12 nucleotides agree with TRBD1. The V gene end was trimmed by 4 bases and the J gene end by 7 bases; junction bases not matched to a gene: 5. This CDR3 contains 14 residues. Looked up from germline, CDR1 is MGHRA and CDR2 is YSYEKL.